This TCR beta chain was documented in a study of cytomegalovirus exposure and HLA in healthy donors. Study outcomes and limitations: Roughly uniform sequencing depth across donors was assumed, possibly incorrectly. In an earlier analysis, in 620 or so donors, most V segments appeared productive either ~87% or ~30% of the time.

Researchers ran the PCR with 60 Vbeta and 13 Jbeta primers. Using immunoSEQ multiplex PCR, the repertoire was profiled, and TCRdb retains in-frame clones only, with some absent. This table holds approximately 79,000 clones. Trimming removed 2 bases at V and 1 base at J, with 12 bases between. CDR1 SNHLY and CDR2 FYNNEI come from the germline V gene. This CDR3 has 16 residues. As to this clone: Its target is not known.

The source material was PBMCs. This TCR was sampled from a boy under 18 in good health and CMV-seronegative. The chain employs TRBV2 and TRBJ1-5, with unresolved D. CDR3 nucleotide sequence: TGTGCCAGCAGTGAAATCGGGGTTCCGAGCAATCAGCCCCAGCATTTT. It encodes CASSEIGVPSNQPQHF.